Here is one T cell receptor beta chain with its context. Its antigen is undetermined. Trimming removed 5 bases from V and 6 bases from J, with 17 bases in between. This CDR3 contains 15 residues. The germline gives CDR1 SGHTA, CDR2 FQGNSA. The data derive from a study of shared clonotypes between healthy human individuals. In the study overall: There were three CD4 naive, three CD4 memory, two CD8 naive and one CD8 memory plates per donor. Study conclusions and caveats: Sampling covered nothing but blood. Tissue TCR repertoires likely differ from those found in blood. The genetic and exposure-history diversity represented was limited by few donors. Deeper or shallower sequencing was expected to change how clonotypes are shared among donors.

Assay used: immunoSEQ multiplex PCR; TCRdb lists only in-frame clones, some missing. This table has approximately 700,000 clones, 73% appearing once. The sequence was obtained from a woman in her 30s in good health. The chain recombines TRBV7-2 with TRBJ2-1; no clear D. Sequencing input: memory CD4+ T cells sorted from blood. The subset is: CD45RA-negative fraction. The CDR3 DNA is TGTGCCAGCAGCGTAGTCGCGCTAGTGGGCAATGAGCAGTTCTTC. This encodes CASSVVALVGNEQFF.